The rows below give T cell receptor beta chains drawn from one sample of a study of T cells after yellow fever vaccination. TCRdb itself ran the 5' RACE reads through MiXCR, one entry per CDR3 protein. Of hundreds of thousands of distinct CDR3 sequences listed, roughly 13% are singletons. The input for sequencing was PBMCs, taken on the day of the yellow fever booster vaccination. These TCRs come from a man aged 25-45 years who received the YFV17D yellow fever vaccine. Both conserved end residues are part of each CDR3. The D gene is left open where the match is weak. Size is omitted from some rows. Given values are once, few, many or a class for expanded clones.

>TRBV5-1|TRBJ1-2|TRBD1|few
CASSKTGGDGYTF
TGCGCCAGCAGCAAGACAGGGGGCGATGGCTACACCTTC
>TRBV3-1|TRBJ2-7|TRBD2|NA
CASSPGFAGDYYEQYF
TGTGCCAGCAGCCCAGGGTTCGCGGGAGACTACTACGAGCAGTACTTC
>TRBV12-3/TRBV12-4|TRBJ1-1|NA|few
CASSLTQGGEAFF
TGTGCCAGCAGTTTAACCCAGGGCGGTGAAGCTTTCTTT
>TRBV12-3/TRBV12-4|TRBJ2-3|TRBD2|NA
CASSPKRAGTGRGTDTQYF
TGTGCCAGCAGTCCGAAGAGGGCAGGAACCGGGAGGGGCACAGATACGCAGTATTTT
>TRBV18|TRBJ2-7|TRBD1|few
CASSPPMGDRWFQYF
TGTGCCAGCTCACCACCGATGGGGGACAGGTGGTTTCAGTACTTC
>TRBV28|TRBJ2-3|NA|NA
CASRGTGTDTQYF
TGTGCCAGCAGGGGGACTGGCACAGATACGCAGTATTTT
>TRBV7-2|TRBJ2-7|TRBD2|NA
CASSPAGYYEQYF
TGTGCCAGCAGCCCAGCGGGATACTACGAGCAGTACTTC
>TRBV11-2|TRBJ2-1|NA|few
CASSSPGQGSRLGQFF
TGTGCCAGCAGCTCGCCCGGCCAGGGGTCCCGGTTGGGGCAGTTCTTC
>TRBV19|TRBJ2-4|TRBD2|NA
CASSTASGSFDIQYF
TGTGCCAGTAGTACCGCTAGCGGTTCATTTGACATTCAGTACTTC
>TRBV20-1|TRBJ2-1|NA|few
CSARLNRGGNEQFF
TGCAGTGCTAGACTAAACCGCGGAGGTAATGAGCAGTTCTTC
>TRBV7-2|TRBJ2-7|TRBD2|few
CASRPQGTSGDYEQYF
TGTGCCAGCAGACCGCAGGGAACTAGCGGGGATTACGAGCAGTACTTC
>TRBV12-3/TRBV12-4|TRBJ1-1|NA|NA
CASSLARWGSTEAFF
TGTGCCAGCAGTTTAGCGCGCTGGGGTTCCACTGAAGCTTTCTTT
>TRBV5-1|TRBJ2-1|NA|few
CASSDPLLHDEQFF
TGCGCCAGCTCTGACCCTCTTCTCCACGATGAGCAGTTCTTC
>TRBV12-3/TRBV12-4|TRBJ2-1|TRBD2|NA
CASSHTSGYNKQFF
TGTGCCAGCAGCCATACTAGCGGGTACAATAAGCAGTTCTTC
>TRBV5-5|TRBJ2-1|NA|few
CASSDRDGPYNEQFF
TGTGCCAGCAGCGACCGGGACGGACCCTACAATGAGCAGTTCTTC
>TRBV6-2/TRBV6-3|TRBJ2-7|TRBD2|few
CASSYPTTSGNYEQYF
TGTGCCAGCAGTTACCCAACGACTAGCGGGAACTACGAGCAGTACTTC
>TRBV19|TRBJ2-2|TRBD2|NA
CASRDYRGAGELFF
TGTGCCAGTAGAGACTACCGGGGGGCCGGGGAGCTGTTTTTT
>TRBV29-1|TRBJ2-7|NA|NA
CSVILPGRAYEQYF
TGCAGCGTTATACTCCCCGGGAGAGCCTACGAGCAGTACTTC
>TRBV6-2/TRBV6-3|TRBJ2-7|NA|few
CASSFVPRDYEQYF
TGTGCCAGCAGTTTCGTCCCGAGGGACTACGAGCAGTACTTC
>TRBV11-3|TRBJ2-1|NA|few
CASSLEPGWYNEQFF
TGTGCCAGCAGCTTAGAACCGGGGTGGTACAATGAGCAGTTCTTC
>TRBV9|TRBJ2-1|NA|many
CASSVEGSYNEQFF
TGTGCCAGCAGCGTGGAGGGCTCCTACAATGAGCAGTTCTTC
>TRBV20-1|TRBJ2-7|TRBD1|NA
CSATGTGDEQYF
TGCAGTGCGACCGGGACAGGGGACGAGCAGTACTTC
>TRBV20-1|TRBJ2-2|NA|NA
CSATGTPRDGELFF
TGCAGTGCAACCGGGACGCCCCGTGACGGGGAGCTGTTTTTT
>TRBV9|TRBJ1-5|NA|NA
CASSVSLGGQPQHF
TGTGCCAGCAGCGTATCTCTGGGGGGTCAGCCCCAGCATTTT
>TRBV2|TRBJ1-2|NA|few
CASGALSRVGYTF
TGTGCCAGCGGGGCCCTGTCCAGGGTCGGCTACACCTTC
>TRBV6-2/TRBV6-3|TRBJ2-4|NA|few
CASSYVLGETAKNIQYF
TGTGCCAGCAGTTACGTTTTGGGGGAAACGGCCAAAAACATTCAGTACTTC
>TRBV20-1|TRBJ2-1|TRBD2|NA
CSAWLSGRMNEQFF
TGCAGTGCTTGGTTAAGCGGGAGAATGAATGAGCAGTTCTTC
>TRBV15|TRBJ1-6|NA|few
CATSRDLTPGPAPLHF
TGTGCCACCAGCAGAGATCTGACCCCAGGTCCTGCACCCCTCCACTTT
>TRBV4-3|TRBJ2-3|TRBD2|few
CASSPGTSGNPDTQYF
TGCGCCAGCAGCCCCGGGACTAGCGGGAACCCAGATACGCAGTATTTT
>TRBV20-1|TRBJ2-3|NA|few
CSAPARRTSTDTQYF
TGCAGTGCGCCGGCGAGGAGAACTAGCACAGATACGCAGTATTTT
>TRBV5-8|TRBJ2-1|NA|few
CASSLASGGHSYNEQFF
TGTGCCAGCAGCTTGGCCTCGGGCGGACATTCCTACAATGAGCAGTTCTTC
>TRBV5-1|TRBJ2-1|NA|few
CASSLELADHNEQFF
TGCGCCAGCAGCTTGGAACTAGCCGATCACAATGAGCAGTTCTTC
>TRBV5-1|TRBJ2-1|NA|NA
CASTSNEQFF
TGCGCCAGCACTTCCAATGAGCAGTTCTTC
>TRBV10-2|TRBJ2-5|NA|NA
CASSETVKETQYF
TGCGCCAGCAGTGAGACGGTTAAAGAGACCCAGTACTTC
>TRBV20-1|TRBJ2-1|NA|NA
CSAHDTSSYNEQFF
TGCAGTGCCCATGACACTAGCTCCTACAATGAGCAGTTCTTC
>TRBV6-2/TRBV6-3|TRBJ1-2|TRBD1|NA
CASRWTGGGYTF
TGTGCCAGCAGATGGACAGGGGGAGGCTACACCTTC
>TRBV5-1|TRBJ2-3|NA|few
CASSYRATQYF
TGCGCCAGCAGCTACCGAGCGACGCAGTATTTT
>TRBV30|TRBJ2-1|TRBD2|NA
CAWLTSASSYNEQFF
TGTGCCTGGCTAACTAGCGCTAGCTCCTACAATGAGCAGTTCTTC
>TRBV5-1|TRBJ1-4|TRBD1|NA
CASSGKTGGNEKLFF
TGCGCCAGCAGCGGAAAGACAGGGGGCAATGAAAAACTGTTTTTT
>TRBV2|TRBJ1-5|NA|NA
CASSADRMYNQPQHF
TGTGCCAGCAGTGCCGACCGGATGTACAATCAGCCCCAGCATTTT
>TRBV6-1|TRBJ1-6|NA|few
CASRMQGGNSPLHF
TGTGCCAGCAGAATGCAGGGTGGCAATTCACCCCTCCACTTT
>TRBV11-2|TRBJ2-4|NA|NA
CASSLEVSIKSVAKNIQYF
TGTGCCAGCAGCTTAGAGGTGTCTATAAAATCCGTAGCCAAAAACATTCAGTACTTC
>TRBV7-9|TRBJ2-5|NA|few
CASSPPLEEQETQYF
TGTGCCAGCAGCCCCCCTTTGGAAGAACAAGAGACCCAGTACTTC
>TRBV20-1|TRBJ1-2|NA|NA
CSARAVNAYGYTF
TGCAGTGCTAGGGCAGTAAACGCCTATGGCTACACCTTC
>TRBV21-1|TRBJ2-5|NA|few
CASRYTGNRYQETQYF
TGTGCCAGCAGGTATACAGGGAATCGGTACCAAGAGACCCAGTACTTC
>TRBV3-1|TRBJ2-3|TRBD1|few
CASSQDWTGGLDTQYF
TGTGCCAGCAGCCAAGATTGGACAGGGGGCCTAGATACGCAGTATTTT
>TRBV6-5|TRBJ1-2|NA|NA
CASSYRTATLYGYTF
TGTGCCAGCAGTTACCGGACAGCCACACTCTATGGCTACACCTTC
>TRBV6-2/TRBV6-3|TRBJ1-1|NA|NA
CASSYSTKTALSTEAFF
TGTGCCAGCAGTTACTCGACCAAGACAGCCCTGAGCACTGAAGCTTTCTTT
>TRBV20-1|TRBJ1-1|NA|few
CSATGQFNTEAFF
TGCAGTGCTACTGGACAATTTAACACTGAAGCTTTCTTT
>TRBV6-2/TRBV6-3|TRBJ2-7|NA|few
CASRPPTAYEQYF
TGTGCCAGCAGACCCCCGACAGCCTACGAGCAGTACTTC
>TRBV7-2|TRBJ1-1|NA|NA
CASSPTLTPSTEAFF
TGTGCCAGCAGCCCGACCCTCACCCCTTCTACTGAAGCTTTCTTT
>TRBV3-1|TRBJ2-1|NA|few
CASSQGTGTSYNEQFF
TGTGCCAGCAGCCAAGGAACTGGGACCTCCTACAATGAGCAGTTCTTC
>TRBV25-1|TRBJ2-5|TRBD2|few
CASTPLAGEGETQYF
TGTGCCAGCACCCCTCTAGCGGGAGAGGGGGAGACCCAGTACTTC
>TRBV6-1|TRBJ2-1|NA|NA
CASTQGGLSNEQFF
TGTGCCAGCACCCAGGGCGGGCTCTCCAATGAGCAGTTCTTC
>TRBV12-3/TRBV12-4|TRBJ1-2|NA|NA
CASSLSGAKNYGYTF
TGTGCCAGCAGTCTCTCCGGGGCGAAGAACTATGGCTACACCTTC
>TRBV11-2|TRBJ2-1|NA|few
CASSLDLRLNNEQFF
TGTGCCAGCAGCTTAGATCTTCGACTTAACAATGAGCAGTTCTTC
>TRBV18|TRBJ2-1|NA|NA
CASSPDPHEQFF
TGTGCCAGCTCACCAGATCCCCATGAGCAGTTCTTC
>TRBV30|TRBJ1-6|NA|NA
CAWSGGRFGIQNSPLHF
TGTGCCTGGAGTGGGGGTCGTTTCGGGATCCAGAATTCACCCCTCCACTTT
>TRBV4-3|TRBJ2-3|NA|few
CASSQDLGRDTQYF
TGCGCCAGCAGCCAAGACCTGGGGAGGGATACGCAGTATTTT
>TRBV10-3|TRBJ1-1|NA|NA
CAISGGNTEAFF
TGTGCCATCAGTGGCGGGAACACTGAAGCTTTCTTT